This TCR beta chain was retrieved from a study of CD8 T cells in ankylosing spondylitis. Turning to this clonotype: Antigen specificity is unknown.

Germline V lookup: CDR1 MDHEN, CDR2 SYDVKM. The CDR3 sequence is 14 residues long. Unmatched junction bases numbered 4, after V lost 2 bases and J lost 4 bases. Study-wide results and limits: Some of the motif variants had earlier been found in reactive arthritis patients' fluid and blood. Disease-linked clones were found to be CD8+ and relatively rare in peripheral blood. Significant enrichment of disease-linked clones was reportedly seen in matched ankylosing spondylitis synovial fluid. Made up of about eight highly homologous variants, a TCR beta motif appeared characteristic of ankylosing spondylitis blood.

5'-RACE, quantitative and with molecular barcodes, yielded the TCR beta libraries. TCRdb passed the 5' RACE reads through MiXCR, listing each CDR3 protein once. The sample holds some 330,000 distinct CDR3 sequences, under 8.5% seen once. The specimen sequenced was blood, either unsorted or a sorted T cell fraction (not recorded which). The clonotype originates from a male donor with ankylosing spondylitis. V is TRBV28 and J is TRBJ1-2, with 7 bases matching TRBD1. CDR3 nucleotides: TGTGCCAGCAGTTTAGCCAGGGGGGTCTATGGCTACACCTTC. Amino acids: CASSLARGVYGYTF.